Included here is one TCR beta chain sequence, with context. The data stem from a study of OX40 agonist ivuxolimab in advanced cancers. Study details: An agonistic human IgG2 monoclonal antibody against OX40 (CD134) was given. Prior therapy, whether anti-PD-1, anti-PD-L1 or anti-CTLA-4, was allowed, and about 39% had some.

Assay: immunoSEQ multiplex PCR; the TCRdb copy retains only in-frame clones and omits some. The sample holds some 100,000 clones, about nine tenths seen once. The germline V gene encodes CDR1 SGHAT and CDR2 FQNNGV. V was trimmed by 2 bases and J by 2 bases, leaving 12 bases between them. This CDR3 is 15 amino acids long. The chain uses TRBV11-2 and TRBJ1-1, with D possibly TRBD1 on 6 matching bases. The clonotype comes from an adult with an advanced solid tumor such as melanoma, head and neck, liver or kidney cancer. The specimen comprised CD4+ or CD8+ T cells sorted from blood, sampled in a trial of the OX40 agonist ivuxolimab. CDR3 nucleotides: TGTGCCAGCAGCTTATTCTCAGGGGAAAACACTGAAGCTTTCTTT. This sequence encodes CASSLFSGENTEAFF.